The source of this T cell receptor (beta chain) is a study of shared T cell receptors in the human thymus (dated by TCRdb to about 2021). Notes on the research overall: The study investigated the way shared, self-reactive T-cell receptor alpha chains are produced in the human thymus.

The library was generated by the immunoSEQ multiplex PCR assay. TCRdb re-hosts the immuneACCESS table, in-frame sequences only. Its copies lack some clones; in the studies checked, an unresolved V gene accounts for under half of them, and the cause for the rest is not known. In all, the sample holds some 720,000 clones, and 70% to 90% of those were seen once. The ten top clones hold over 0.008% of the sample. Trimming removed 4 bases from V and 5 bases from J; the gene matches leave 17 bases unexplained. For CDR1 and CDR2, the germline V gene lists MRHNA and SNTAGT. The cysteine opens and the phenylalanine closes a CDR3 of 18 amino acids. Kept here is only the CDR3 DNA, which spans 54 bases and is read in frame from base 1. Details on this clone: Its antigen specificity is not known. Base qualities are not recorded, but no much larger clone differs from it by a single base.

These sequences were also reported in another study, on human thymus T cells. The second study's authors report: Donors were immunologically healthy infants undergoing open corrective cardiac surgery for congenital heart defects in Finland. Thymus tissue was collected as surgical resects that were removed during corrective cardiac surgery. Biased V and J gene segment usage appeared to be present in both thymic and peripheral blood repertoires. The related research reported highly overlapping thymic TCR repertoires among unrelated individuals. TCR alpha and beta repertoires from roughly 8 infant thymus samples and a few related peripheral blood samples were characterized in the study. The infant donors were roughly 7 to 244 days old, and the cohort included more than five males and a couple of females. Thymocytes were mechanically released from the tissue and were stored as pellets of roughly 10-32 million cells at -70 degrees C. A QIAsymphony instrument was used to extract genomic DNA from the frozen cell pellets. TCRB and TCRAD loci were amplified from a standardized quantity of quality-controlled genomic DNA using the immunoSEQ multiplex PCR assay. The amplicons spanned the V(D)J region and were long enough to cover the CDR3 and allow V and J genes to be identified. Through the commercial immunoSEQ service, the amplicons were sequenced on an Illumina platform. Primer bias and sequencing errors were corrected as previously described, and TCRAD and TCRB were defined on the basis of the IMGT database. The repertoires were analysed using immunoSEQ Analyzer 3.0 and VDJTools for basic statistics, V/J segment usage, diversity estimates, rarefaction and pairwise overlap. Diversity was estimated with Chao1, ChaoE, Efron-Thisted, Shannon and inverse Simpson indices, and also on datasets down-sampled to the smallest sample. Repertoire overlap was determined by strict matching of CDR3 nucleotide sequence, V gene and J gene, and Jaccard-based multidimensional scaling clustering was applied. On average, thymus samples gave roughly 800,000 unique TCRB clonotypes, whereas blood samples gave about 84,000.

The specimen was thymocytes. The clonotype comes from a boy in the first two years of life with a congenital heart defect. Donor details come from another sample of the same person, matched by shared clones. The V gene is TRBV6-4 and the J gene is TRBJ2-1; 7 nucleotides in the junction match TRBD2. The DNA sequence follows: TGTGCCAGCAGTGGATGGCGGGAGCAACAGAGCGAGCACAATGAGCAGTTCTTC. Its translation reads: CASSGWREQQSEHNEQFF.